The entry below describes one T cell receptor (beta chain). Its matching antigen is unknown. The record originates from a study of shared clonotypes between healthy human individuals. Study at large: CD4 naive and memory got three plates each, CD8 naive two, CD8 memory one.

Only CD45RO-negative cells positively selected for CCR7 counted as naive CD8 cells, so terminally differentiated effector memory CD45RA+ cells were excluded. General study findings and limits: Relative to memory subsets, naive subsets generally showed larger estimated richness. Clonotype sharing across a handful of donors was observed for around 4.5% of naive CD4 clonotypes.

Using immunoSEQ multiplex PCR, the repertoire was profiled, and TCRdb retains in-frame clones only, with some absent. Counted here are about 650,000 clones, about 95% occurring once; the ten biggest clones make up less than 0.13%. This TCR came from a woman aged 25 to 39 in good health. The sequenced material came from naive CD8+ T cells sorted from blood.

CDR3 region: CASSLRGLGETQYF. Here the CDR3 DNA reads TGTGCCAGCAGCTTGCGGGGTTTGGGTGAGACCCAGTACTTC. The J gene is TRBJ2-5, the V gene TRBV5-6; the D gene is possibly TRBD2 (5 bases). This CDR3 spans 14 amino acids. V was trimmed by 1 base and J by 5 bases, leaving 12 bases between them. Germline lookup yields CDR1 SGHDT and CDR2 YYEEEE.